Below, one T cell receptor (beta chain) is given with its context. Sequencing was performed with immunoSEQ multiplex PCR; in TCRdb, only in-frame clones are kept and a portion is missing. The profile shows approximately 2.5 million clones, over 85% of them singletons. The data were taken from a study of shared clonotypes between healthy human individuals. Sequencing was done on a sample of naive CD4+ T cells from PBMCs. The subset is: CD45RA+ positively selected. The source of this sequence is a man younger than 30 in good health. Some clones in this sample may be carry-over from other donors' samples.

CDR3 in amino acids: CASSEFLAGGNEQFF. DNA of the CDR3: TGTGCCAGCAGTGAATTTCTAGCGGGAGGCAATGAGCAGTTCTTC. The chain is built from TRBV6-1 and TRBJ2-1; 11 nucleotides line up with TRBD2. The germline gives CDR1 MNHNS, CDR2 SASEGT. The CDR3 length is 15 residues. V gave up 2 bases and J gave up 6 bases; unmatched junction bases: 3.